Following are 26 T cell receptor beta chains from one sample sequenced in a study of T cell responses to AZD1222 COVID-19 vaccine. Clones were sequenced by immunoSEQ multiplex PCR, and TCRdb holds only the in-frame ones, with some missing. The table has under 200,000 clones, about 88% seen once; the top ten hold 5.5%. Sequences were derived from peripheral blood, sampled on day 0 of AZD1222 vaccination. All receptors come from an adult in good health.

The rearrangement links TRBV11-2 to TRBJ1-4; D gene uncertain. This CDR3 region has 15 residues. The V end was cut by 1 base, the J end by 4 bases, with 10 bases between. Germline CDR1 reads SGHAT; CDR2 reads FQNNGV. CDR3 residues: CASSLGGAFNEKLFF. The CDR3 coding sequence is TGTGCCAGCAGCTTAGGGGGAGCCTTTAATGAAAAACTGTTTTTT.

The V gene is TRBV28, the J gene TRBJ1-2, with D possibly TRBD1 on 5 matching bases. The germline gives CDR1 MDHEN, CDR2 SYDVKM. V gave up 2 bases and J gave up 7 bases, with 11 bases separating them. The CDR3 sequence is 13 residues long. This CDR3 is CASSLPGTRGYTF. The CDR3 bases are TGTGCCAGCAGTTTACCGGGGACTCGTGGCTACACCTTC.

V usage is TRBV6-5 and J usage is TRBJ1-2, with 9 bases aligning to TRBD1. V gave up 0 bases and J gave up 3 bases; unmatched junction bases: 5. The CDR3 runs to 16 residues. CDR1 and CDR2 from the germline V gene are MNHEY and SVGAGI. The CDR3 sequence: CASSYSLTGGYYGYTF. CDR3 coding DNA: TGTGCCAGCAGTTACTCTCTGACAGGGGGGTACTATGGCTACACCTTC.

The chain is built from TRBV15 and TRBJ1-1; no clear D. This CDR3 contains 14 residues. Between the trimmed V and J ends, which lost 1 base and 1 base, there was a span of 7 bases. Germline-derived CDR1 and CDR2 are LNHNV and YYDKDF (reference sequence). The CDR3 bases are TGTGCCACCAGCAGAGTACTGAAGAACACTGAAGCTTTCTTT. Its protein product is CATSRVLKNTEAFF.

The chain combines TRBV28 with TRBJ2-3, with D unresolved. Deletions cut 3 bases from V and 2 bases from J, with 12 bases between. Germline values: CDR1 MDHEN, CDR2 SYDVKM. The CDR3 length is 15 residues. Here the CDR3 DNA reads TGTGCCAGCAGTTTGTTGCGCGCCCCCACAGATACGCAGTATTTT. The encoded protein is CASSLLRAPTDTQYF.

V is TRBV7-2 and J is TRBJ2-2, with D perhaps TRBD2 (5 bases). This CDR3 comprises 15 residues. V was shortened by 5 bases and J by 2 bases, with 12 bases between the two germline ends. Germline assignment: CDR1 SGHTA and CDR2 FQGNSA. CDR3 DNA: TGTGCCAGCAGCCCCGGGGTGGGTAACACCGGGGAGCTGTTTTTT. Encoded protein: CASSPGVGNTGELFF.

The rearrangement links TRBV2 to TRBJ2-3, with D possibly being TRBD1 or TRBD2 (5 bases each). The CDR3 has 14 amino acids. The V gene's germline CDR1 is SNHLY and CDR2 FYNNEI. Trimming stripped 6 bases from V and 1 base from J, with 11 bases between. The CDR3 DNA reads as TGTGCCAGCAGGGACTTACAGGGCACAGATACGCAGTATTTT. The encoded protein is CASRDLQGTDTQYF.

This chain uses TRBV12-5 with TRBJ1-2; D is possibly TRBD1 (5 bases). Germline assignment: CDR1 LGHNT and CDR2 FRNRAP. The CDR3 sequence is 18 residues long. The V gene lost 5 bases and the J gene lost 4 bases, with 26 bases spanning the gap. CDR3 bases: TGTGCTAGTGGTCCCCAGAGCCGTCGCGACAGAAGCGGCTATGGCTACACCTTC. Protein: CASGPQSRRDRSGYGYTF.

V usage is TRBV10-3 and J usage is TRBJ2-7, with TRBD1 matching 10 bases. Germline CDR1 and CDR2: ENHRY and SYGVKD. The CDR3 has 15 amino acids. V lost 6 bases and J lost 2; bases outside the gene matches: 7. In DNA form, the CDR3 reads TGTGCCATCAGCCAGACCGGGACAGGGGCCTACGAGCAGTACTTC. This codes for CAISQTGTGAYEQYF.

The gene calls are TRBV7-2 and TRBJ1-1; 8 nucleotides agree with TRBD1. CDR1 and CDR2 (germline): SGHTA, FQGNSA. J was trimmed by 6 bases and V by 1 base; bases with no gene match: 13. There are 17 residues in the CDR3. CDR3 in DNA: TGTGCCAGCAGCTTAGTGGTCTGGACAGGGTCTGTTGCTGAAGCTTTCTTT. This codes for CASSLVVWTGSVAEAFF.

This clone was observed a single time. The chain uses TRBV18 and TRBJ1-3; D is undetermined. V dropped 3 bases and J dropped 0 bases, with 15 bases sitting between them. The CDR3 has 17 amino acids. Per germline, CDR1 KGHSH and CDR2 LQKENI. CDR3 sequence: CASSPNGPTSSGNTIYF. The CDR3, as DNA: TGTGCCAGCTCACCCAACGGGCCGACGAGCTCTGGAAACACCATATATTTT.

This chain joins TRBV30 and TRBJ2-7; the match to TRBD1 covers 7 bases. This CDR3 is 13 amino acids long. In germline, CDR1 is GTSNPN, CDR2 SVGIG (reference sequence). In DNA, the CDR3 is TGTGCGCTCGTCCAGGGGGACCTCTACGAGCAGTACTTC. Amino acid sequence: CALVQGDLYEQYF.

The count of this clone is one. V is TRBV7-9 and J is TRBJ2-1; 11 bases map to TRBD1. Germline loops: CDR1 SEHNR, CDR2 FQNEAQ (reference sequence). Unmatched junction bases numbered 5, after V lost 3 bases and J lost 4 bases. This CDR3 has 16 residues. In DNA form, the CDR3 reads TGTGCCAGCAGCTTGCATGGACAGGGGGCTTACAATGAGCAGTTCTTC. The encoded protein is CASSLHGQGAYNEQFF.

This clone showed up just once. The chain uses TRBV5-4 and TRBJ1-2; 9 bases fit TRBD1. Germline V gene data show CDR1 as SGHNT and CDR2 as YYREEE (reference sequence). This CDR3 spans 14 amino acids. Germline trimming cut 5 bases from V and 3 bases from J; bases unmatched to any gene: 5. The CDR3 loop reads CASRQQGADYGYTF. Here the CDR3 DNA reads TGTGCCAGCAGACAACAGGGGGCGGACTATGGCTACACCTTC.

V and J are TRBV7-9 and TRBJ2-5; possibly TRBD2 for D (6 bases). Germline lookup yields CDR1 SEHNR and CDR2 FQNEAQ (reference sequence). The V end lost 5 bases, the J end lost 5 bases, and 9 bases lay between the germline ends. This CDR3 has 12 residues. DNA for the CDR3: TGTGCCAGCAGCCGGGACTGGGAGACCCAGTACTTC. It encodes CASSRDWETQYF. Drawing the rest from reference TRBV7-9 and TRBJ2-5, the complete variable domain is DTGVSQNPRHKITKRGQNVTFRCDPISEHNRLYWYRQTLGQGPEFLTYFQNEAQLEKSRLLSDRFSAERPKGSFSTLEIQRTEQGDSAMYLCASSRDWETQYFGPGTRLLVL.

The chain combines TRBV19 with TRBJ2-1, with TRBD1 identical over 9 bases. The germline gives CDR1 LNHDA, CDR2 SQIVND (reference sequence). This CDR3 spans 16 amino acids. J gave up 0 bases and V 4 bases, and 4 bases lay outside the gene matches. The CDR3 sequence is CASSRGQGSSYNEQFF. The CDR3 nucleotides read TGTGCCAGTAGTAGGGGACAGGGTAGCTCCTACAATGAGCAGTTCTTC.

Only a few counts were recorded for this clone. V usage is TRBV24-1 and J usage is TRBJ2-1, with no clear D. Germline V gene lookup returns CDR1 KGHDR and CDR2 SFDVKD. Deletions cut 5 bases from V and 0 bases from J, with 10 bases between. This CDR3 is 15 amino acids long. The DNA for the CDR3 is TGTGCCACCAGTGGCGGAGCTCGCTCCTACAATGAGCAGTTCTTC. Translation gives CATSGGARSYNEQFF.

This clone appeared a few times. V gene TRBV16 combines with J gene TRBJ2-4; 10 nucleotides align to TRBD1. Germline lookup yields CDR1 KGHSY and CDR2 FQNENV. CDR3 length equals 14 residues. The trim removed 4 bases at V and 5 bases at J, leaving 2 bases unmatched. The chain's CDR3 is CASSPGQGENIQYF. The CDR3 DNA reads TGTGCCAGCAGCCCAGGACAGGGGGAAAACATTCAGTACTTC.

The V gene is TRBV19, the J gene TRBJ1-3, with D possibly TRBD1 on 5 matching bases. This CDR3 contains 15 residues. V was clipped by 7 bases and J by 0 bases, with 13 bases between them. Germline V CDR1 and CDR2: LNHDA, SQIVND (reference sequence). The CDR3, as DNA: TGTGCCAGTACCCCTCGGGACCTCTCTGGAAACACCATATATTTT. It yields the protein CASTPRDLSGNTIYF.

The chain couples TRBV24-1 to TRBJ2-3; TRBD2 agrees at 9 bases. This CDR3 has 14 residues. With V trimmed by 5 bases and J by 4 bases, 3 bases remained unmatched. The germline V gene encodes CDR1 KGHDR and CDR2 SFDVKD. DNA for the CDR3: TGTGCCACCAGTGTGCGGACTAGCGCAGATACGCAGTATTTT. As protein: CATSVRTSADTQYF.

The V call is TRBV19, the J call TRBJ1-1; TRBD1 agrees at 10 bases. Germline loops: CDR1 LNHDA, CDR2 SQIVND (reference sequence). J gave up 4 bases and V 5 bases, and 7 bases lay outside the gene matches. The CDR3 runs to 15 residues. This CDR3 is CASSGRQGAATEAFF. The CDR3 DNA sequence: TGTGCCAGTAGTGGACGACAGGGGGCGGCCACTGAAGCTTTCTTT. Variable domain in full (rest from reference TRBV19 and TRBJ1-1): DGGITQSPKYLFRKEGQNVTLSCEQNLNHDAMYWYRQDPGQGLRLIYYSQIVNDFQKGDIAEGYSVSREKKESFPLTVTSAQKNPTAFYLCASSGRQGAATEAFFGQGTRLTVV.

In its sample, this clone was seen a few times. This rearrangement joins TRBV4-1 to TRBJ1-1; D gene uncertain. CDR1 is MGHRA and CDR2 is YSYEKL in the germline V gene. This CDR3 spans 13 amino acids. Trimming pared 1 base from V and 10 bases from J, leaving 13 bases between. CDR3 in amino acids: CASSQAASRAAFF. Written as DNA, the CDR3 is TGCGCCAGCAGCCAAGCGGCCTCACGCGCAGCTTTCTTT.

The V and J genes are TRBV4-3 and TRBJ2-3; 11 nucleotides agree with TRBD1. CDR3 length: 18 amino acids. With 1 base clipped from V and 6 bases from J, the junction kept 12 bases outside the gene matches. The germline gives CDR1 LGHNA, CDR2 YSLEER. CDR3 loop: CASSQGGTGGPIRDTQYF. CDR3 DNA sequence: TGCGCCAGCAGCCAAGGGGGGACAGGGGGACCCATCAGGGATACGCAGTATTTT.

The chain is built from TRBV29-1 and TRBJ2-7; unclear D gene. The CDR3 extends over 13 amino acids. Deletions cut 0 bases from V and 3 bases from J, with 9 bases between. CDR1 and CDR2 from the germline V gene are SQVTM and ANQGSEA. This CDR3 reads CSVEDVGIYEQYF. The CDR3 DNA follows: TGCAGCGTTGAAGACGTAGGGATCTACGAGCAGTACTTC.

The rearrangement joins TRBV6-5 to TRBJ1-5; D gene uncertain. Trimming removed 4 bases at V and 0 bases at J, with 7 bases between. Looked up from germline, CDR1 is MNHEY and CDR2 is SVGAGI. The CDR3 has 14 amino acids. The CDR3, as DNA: TGTGCCAGCAGTTCTTTGGATAGCAATCAGCCCCAGCATTTT. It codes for CASSSLDSNQPQHF.

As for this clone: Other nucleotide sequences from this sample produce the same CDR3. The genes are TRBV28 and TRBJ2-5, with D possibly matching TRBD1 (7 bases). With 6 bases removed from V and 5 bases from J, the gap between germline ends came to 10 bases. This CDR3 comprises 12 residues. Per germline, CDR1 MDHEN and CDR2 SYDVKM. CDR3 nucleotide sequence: TGTGCCAGCAGACCAGGGGGGGAGACCCAGTACTTC. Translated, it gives CASRPGGETQYF. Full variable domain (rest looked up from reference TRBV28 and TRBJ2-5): DVKVTQSSRYLVKRTGEKVFLECVQDMDHENMFWYRQDPGLGLRLIYFSYDVKMKEKGDIPEGYSVSREKKERFSLILESASTNQTSMYLCASRPGGETQYFGPGTRLLVL.